Only a few counts were recorded for the clone carrying this TCR beta chain. Its antigen is unknown. This entry belongs to a study of blood T cells in healthy people across ages. Study conclusions and caveats: The authors considered diversity estimates from one million T cells to be underestimates.

The second PCR ran roughly 7 to 11 cycles with a sample-barcoded 5' primer and J-beta primers. TCRdb independently ran MiXCR on the 5' RACE reads; one entry per CDR3 protein. Found here are 1,500,000 or so distinct CDR3 sequences, approximately 43% of them singletons; the top ten hold about 4%. This CDR3 is 15 amino acids long. The germline gives CDR1 DFQATT, CDR2 SNEGSKA (reference sequence). The V end was cut by 0 bases, the J end by 1 base, with 10 bases between. Donors ranged from roughly 6 to 100 years old and were healthy Caucasians in Russia. The source is a woman under 30 in good health. Source material: blood. V is TRBV20-1 and J is TRBJ2-1; D is unclear. The CDR3 DNA sequence: TGCAGTGCTAGAGAGGCTGACTGGTCCTACAATGAGCAGTTCTTC. Protein sequence: CSAREADWSYNEQFF.